What follows are 2 T cell receptor beta chains derived from one specimen sequenced in a study of regulatory T cells in long-lasting Graves disease (dated by TCRdb to the early 2020s). The sample's time point label, in plain terms: persistent/refractory GD, antithyroid drugs over 5 years with positive TRAb. For both TCR sequencing and RNA sequencing, RNA was extracted from PBMCs using TRIzol. The receptor library was made with multiplex PCR. The reads were generated on an Illumina HiSeq 4000. To build TCR beta libraries, CDR3 regions were amplified by Arm-PCR using iRepertoire HTBI primers. TCRdb passed the public sequencing reads through fastp at Q25 and MiXCR, retaining productive beta sequences. Rows with a matching CDR3 protein are joined into one entry that keeps the most common DNA and genes. The table for this sample lists around 430,000 distinct CDR3 sequences; around a fifth of them were counted only once. About an eighth of the sample lies in the top ten.

The source was peripheral blood mononuclear cells (PBMCs), collected when the disease was refractory, from a patient treated with antithyroid drugs. These TCRs come from a female donor with Graves disease.

Many counts were recorded for this clonotype. This sequence joins TRBV29-1 and TRBJ2-7, with 9 nucleotides matching TRBD1. This CDR3 is 13 amino acids long. Trimming cost V 6 bases and J 5 bases; bases outside gene matches: 8. From germline, CDR1 is SQVTM and CDR2 ANQGSEA. The CDR3 region is CSVMTGGSDEQYF. The CDR3 DNA sequence: TGCAGCGTCATGACAGGGGGTAGCGACGAGCAGTACTTC.

This clonotype has just a few counts. The CDR3 region has the DNA TGTGCCAGCGGGTCGCCTCTCCCCTCCCTCGGGGAGACCCAGTACTTC. Its translation: CASGSPLPSLGETQYF. The V gene is TRBV25-1, the J gene TRBJ2-5, with D uncertain. Trimming removed 8 bases from V and 5 bases from J, with 24 bases in between. This CDR3 spans 16 amino acids. Germline CDR1 is MGHDK and CDR2 is SYGVNS.